This entry concerns a single TCR beta chain. No cognate antigen has been identified for it. No much larger clonotype is one base removed from it; base qualities were not supplied. Using the deep immunoSEQ assay, TCR CDR3 regions were amplified from genomic DNA by multiplex PCR. Extracted genomic DNA from each cell subset was spread evenly across all wells of several immunoSEQ 96-well plates, with each plate serving as a replicate. For unsorted PBMC, around 300 ng genomic DNA, equal to 30,000 or so T cell genomes, was loaded into each replicate PCR. Genomic DNA from unsorted PBMC was sequenced over ten immunoSEQ deep assay plates. Purified libraries were measured with a Qubit 3.0 fluorometer, size-checked on a Bioanalyzer 2100, and measured again with the KAPA Library Quantification kit. Every immunoSEQ 96-well plate was sequenced on a dedicated single-read 150-cycle Illumina NextSeq 550 flow cell. Concerning the study's data processing: Because only junctional sequences without quality scores were contained in the immunoSEQ output, filtering matching that applied to full-length reads could not be performed. Sequences were annotated with PyIR, a Python wrapper for IgBLAST v1.9, and V/J genes and CDR3 were assigned using IMGT germline references. Reads were removed for weak V/J assignments (E-value above 1e-6), missing CDR3, stop codons, out-of-frame junctions, or ambiguous translated residues. V3J clonotypes were defined by identical inferred V gene, J gene, and CDR3 amino acid sequence. To compute the percentage overlap between repertoires, the number of shared unique clonotypes was divided by the size of the smaller repertoire. Three approaches were used to assess repertoire richness: RTK rarefaction, the Chao1 estimator, and Recon v2.1 estimates of unobserved clonotypes. TCRdb stores this immuneACCESS table with in-frame sequences only. Part of the clones is absent; in the studies checked, under half of the shortfall reflects unresolved V genes, and no reason is known for the rest. V, J and clone size are taken as reported in that table, and D and trimming were inferred from the DNA itself. This sample has approximately 500,000 clones in its table, and 79% of those were observed once. The ten largest account for around 13% of the sample.

The donors were healthy, HIV-negative adults who had no recently reported acute infections or vaccinations. Only Caucasian adults living in Nashville, Tennessee, USA were represented among the donors. For unsorted samples, 90 million or so PBMCs were counted and genomic DNA was extracted with the QIAamp DNA Blood Mini kit. Blood was collected by leukapheresis, and PBMCs were isolated by Ficoll-Histopaque density gradient centrifugation and then cryopreserved in liquid nitrogen vapor phase. This sample is drawn from a study of shared clonotypes between healthy human individuals (dated by TCRdb to the early 2020s). A note on the overall study: The cohort comprised two women and a few men aged 18 to 49 years. To increase sequencing depth and limit assay-specific biases, different laboratories used diverse techniques to prepare libraries and sequence TCR repertoires. Blood TCR repertoires of a handful of healthy adults were deeply sequenced to estimate repertoire size and the extent of clonotype sharing between individuals. Per donor, leukapheresis produced somewhere between about 0.85 and 10 billion PBMCs. Points the paper makes about the study in general: Pairwise subsampling led to the expectation that sequencing depth would affect the degree of clonotype sharing among donors. Only blood was sampled, and tissue TCR repertoires likely differ from those in blood. Because the study included only a small number of donors, the genetic and exposure-history diversity represented was limited.

The germline V gene sets CDR1 to SGHRS and CDR2 to YFSETQ. Unmatched junction bases come to 9, with V trimmed by 0 bases and J by 1 base. The CDR3 runs 17 residues from the cysteine to the phenylalanine. Just CDR3 DNA is preserved here, 51 bases in frame from base 1. Recombination linked TRBV5-1 to TRBJ2-5; the junction holds 7 bases that match TRBD2. This TCR derives from a woman aged 40-49 years in good health. Some clones in this sample may be carry-over from other donors' samples. Sample: PBMCs. The CDR3 sequence is CASSLESVSSGQETQYF. The base sequence is TGCGCCAGCAGCTTGGAATCAGTGTCTAGCGGCCAAGAGACCCAGTACTTC.